Listed here are 8 T cell receptor beta chains from one sample, sequenced in a study of cytomegalovirus exposure and HLA in healthy donors. Primers included in the PCR were 60 Vbeta and 13 Jbeta primers. Produced via immunoSEQ multiplex PCR; TCRdb's table is partial and in-frame only. This table has around 110,000 clones, around 70% appearing once. Sequencing input: PBMCs. The origin of the receptors is a young woman in good health and CMV-seronegative.

The V and J genes are TRBV5-1 and TRBJ2-5, with D possibly matching TRBD1 (5 bases). The germline CDR1 and CDR2 sequences are SGHRS and YFSETQ. CDR3 length: 16 residues. V lost 4 bases, J lost 5 bases, and 21 bases lay in between. The CDR3 reads CASSDSVQAIGETQYF. CDR3 in DNA: TGCGCCAGCAGCGACTCAGTACAGGCGATTGGGGAGACCCAGTACTTC. Full variable domain (remainder filled in from reference TRBV5-1 and TRBJ2-5): KAGVTQTPRYLIKTRGQQVTLSCSPISGHRSVSWYQQTPGQGLQFLFEYFSETQRNKGNFPGRFSGRQFSNSRSEMNVSTLELGDSALYLCASSDSVQAIGETQYFGPGTRLLVL.

This chain uses TRBV7-6 with TRBJ2-3; tentative D call: TRBD2 (5 bases). Trimming shortened V by 0 bases and J by 5 bases, and 9 bases separated the two germline ends. The CDR3 runs 14 residues. Germline-derived CDR1 and CDR2 are SGHVS and FNYEAQ. In DNA, the CDR3 is TGTGCCAGCAGCTTAGCGGAGGCGAGAGATACGCAGTATTTT. It specifies CASSLAEARDTQYF. The whole variable domain, remainder taken from reference TRBV7-6 and TRBJ2-3, is GAGVSQSPRYKVTKRGQDVALRCDPISGHVSLYWYRQALGQGPEFLTYFNYEAQQDKSGLPNDRFSAERPEGSISTLTIQRTEQRDSAMYRCASSLAEARDTQYFGPGTRLTVL.

This clone was detected only once. This CDR3 reads CANSDGENQPQHF. DNA for the CDR3: TGTGCCAATAGCGACGGGGAAAATCAGCCCCAGCATTTT. The chain is built from TRBV6-1 and TRBJ1-5; D is undetermined. The CDR3 is 13 residues long. Germline V gives CDR1 MNHNS, CDR2 SASEGT. With 10 bases removed from V and 4 bases from J, the gap between germline ends came to 14 bases.

This clone showed up just a few times. J is TRBJ2-5 and V is TRBV27, with TRBD2 matching over 9 bases. V was clipped by 4 bases and J by 5 bases; unmatched bases: 8. Germline loops: CDR1 MNHEY, CDR2 SMNVEV (reference sequence). This CDR3 region has 15 residues. CDR3 DNA sequence: TGTGCCAGCAGTTCAACGCGGGGGGGCGCGGAGACCCAGTACTTC. Its protein is CASSSTRGGAETQYF.

A few counts support this clone. The V gene is TRBV10-2, the J gene TRBJ1-5; D is unclear. V was trimmed by 7 bases and J by 0 bases, leaving 10 bases between them. The CDR3 totals 14 residues. In germline, CDR1 is WSHSY, CDR2 SAAADI. CDR3 coding DNA: TGCGCCAGCACCCAAGACACTAGCAATCAGCCCCAGCATTTT. Amino acid sequence: CASTQDTSNQPQHF.

The chain uses TRBV2 and TRBJ2-3, with 14 bases aligning to TRBD2. Trimming removed 6 bases from V and 2 bases from J; junction bases left unmatched: 7. CDR1 and CDR2 from the germline V gene are SNHLY and FYNNEI. The CDR3 has 17 amino acids. The CDR3 loop reads CASRKGLAGGFTDTQYF. The CDR3 region has the DNA TGTGCCAGCAGGAAAGGACTAGCGGGGGGTTTCACAGATACGCAGTATTTT.

The chain joins TRBV10-3 to TRBJ1-2, with 7 bases matching TRBD1. V was clipped by 6 bases and J by 3 bases; unmatched bases: 7. The germline V gene encodes CDR1 ENHRY and CDR2 SYGVKD. CDR3 size: 14 residues. CDR3: CAISQTGMDYGYTF. Written as DNA, the CDR3 is TGTGCCATCAGCCAGACAGGGATGGACTATGGCTACACCTTC.

This clone showed up just once. This chain links TRBV2 with TRBJ2-7; TRBD1 matches at 10 bases. This CDR3 is 13 amino acids long. Germline-derived CDR1 and CDR2 are SNHLY and FYNNEI. V lost 8 bases and J lost 5; bases outside the gene matches: 6. In nucleotides, the CDR3 is TGTGCCAGCGGGGGGGACAGGGGCAACGAGCAGTACTTC. Protein: CASGGDRGNEQYF. Full variable domain (remainder filled in from reference TRBV2 and TRBJ2-7): EPEVTQTPSHQVTQMGQEVILRCVPISNHLYFYWYRQILGQKVEFLVSFYNNEISEKSEIFDDQFSVERPDGSNFTLKIRSTKLEDSAMYFCASGGDRGNEQYFGPGTRLTVT.